In this sample, the clone carrying this T cell receptor (beta chain) turned up once. These data are taken from a study of blood T cell repertoires in COVID-19. The V gene's germline CDR1 is GTSNPN and CDR2 SVGIG (reference sequence). V lost 1 base, J lost 2 bases, and 3 bases stayed unmatched. The CDR3 runs 16 residues. Profiled with immunoSEQ multiplex PCR; TCRdb holds only in-frame clones, not every one. The table shows 55,000 to 65,000 clones, with roughly 80% occurring only once. V gene TRBV30 combines with J gene TRBJ2-3, with 13 nucleotides matching TRBD2. The sample consisted of peripheral blood. This sequence originates from a human donor in a cohort sampled during active COVID-19. In DNA form, the CDR3 reads TGTGCCTGGAGTGGGGGACTAGCGGGACTCACAGATACGCAGTATTTT. This sequence encodes CAWSGGLAGLTDTQYF.